These 16 T cell receptor beta chains were all obtained from the same sample, sequenced in a study of T cells in Graves' hyperthyroidism and ophthalmopathy. RNA transcripts gave rise to amplified TCR beta CDR3 regions. The primer set for the first-round RT-PCR of the TCR CDR3 was HTBI. MiXCR, applied by TCRdb to the multiplex PCR reads, yields one record per CDR3 protein. This table holds a few hundred thousand distinct CDR3 sequences, about a sixth found once. The material sequenced was blood. These receptors came from a woman in her late teens or twenties with Graves' hyperthyroidism.

A few counts support this clonotype. The V and J genes are TRBV12-3 or TRBV12-4 and TRBJ2-1, with a tentative D call TRBD1 (5 bases). V was cut by 4 bases and J by 4 bases, with 17 bases left in between. CDR3 size: 16 residues. The CDR3 here is CASSSRTRYFYNEQFF. As DNA, the CDR3 is TGTGCCAGCAGTTCCAGGACACGCTATTTTTACAATGAGCAGTTCTTC.

The count of this clonotype is one. A read error may be the cause here, since a much bigger clone is one base away. V usage is TRBV28 and J usage is TRBJ2-7; D remains ambiguous. Trimming left V 7 bases short and J 5 bases short, with 15 bases between. Germline V gene sequence: CDR1 MDHEN, CDR2 SYDVKM. This CDR3 contains 13 residues. CDR3 protein: CASTLGRYNEQYF. The CDR3, as DNA: TGTGCCAGCACCCTCGGCAGGTACAACGAGCAGTACTTC.

This clonotype appeared many times. The genes are TRBV11-2 and TRBJ2-7; D uncertain. In germline, CDR1 is SGHAT, CDR2 FQNNGV. The CDR3 runs 16 residues. V lost 0 bases and J lost 0, with 12 bases in between. CDR3 in DNA: TGTGCCAGCAGCTTAGATCGCGGCAAGAGCTCCTACGAGCAGTACTTC. As protein: CASSLDRGKSSYEQYF.

In this sample, this clonotype turned up many times. The rearrangement joins TRBV3-1 to TRBJ2-3; tentatively, D is TRBD2 (5 bases). The CDR3 is 17 amino acids. V lost 0 bases and J 1 base, leaving 14 bases between the germline ends. From germline, CDR1 is LGHDT and CDR2 YNNKEL (reference sequence). This chain's CDR3 is CASSQEYRVEGTDTQYF. The CDR3, as DNA: TGTGCCAGCAGCCAAGAGTACCGGGTGGAGGGCACAGATACGCAGTATTTT.

This clonotype turned up a few times. This chain connects TRBV29-1 to TRBJ2-1, with 7 positions matching TRBD2. From germline, CDR1 is SQVTM and CDR2 ANQGSEA. The CDR3 consists of 16 residues. With V trimmed by 1 base and J by 6 bases, 12 bases remained unmatched. The CDR3 spells CSVEGVLAESTNEQFF. For the CDR3, the DNA is TGCAGCGTTGAAGGCGTTCTAGCGGAGTCGACCAATGAGCAGTTCTTC.

The chain joins TRBV12-3 or TRBV12-4 to TRBJ2-6; D could derive from TRBD1 or TRBD2 (5 bases each). Between the trimmed V and J ends, which lost 6 bases and 2 bases, there was a span of 11 bases. The CDR3 spans 15 residues. The CDR3 region has the DNA TGTGCCAGCAGCCCTACGGGGCCTGGGGCCAACGTCCTGACTTTC. It is translated as CASSPTGPGANVLTF.

This clonotype appeared many times. The CDR3 is CASSSAPSQRGQHNEQFF. In DNA form, the CDR3 reads TGTGCCAGCAGCTCCGCCCCGAGTCAGCGGGGGCAACACAATGAGCAGTTCTTC. The J gene is TRBJ2-1, the V gene TRBV7-2, with 8 nucleotides matching TRBD2. V lost 4 bases to trimming and J lost 5 bases; unmatched junction nucleotides: 16. CDR3 length equals 18 residues. CDR1 is SGHTA, CDR2 FQGNSA, per germline.

Ten or more counts support this clonotype. This sequence joins TRBV5-5 and TRBJ1-5; D is unclear. Germline loops: CDR1 SGHKS, CDR2 YYEKEE (reference sequence). V dropped 0 bases and J dropped 5 bases, with 12 bases sitting between them. The CDR3 has 15 residues. CDR3 DNA sequence: TGTGCCAGCAGCTTGGAGCAGAGCCTCCATCAGCCCCAGCATTTT. Translation gives CASSLEQSLHQPQHF.

As regards this clonotype: Given a much more abundant clone one base away, this may be a read error. This chain joins TRBV12-3 or TRBV12-4 and TRBJ1-2, with D unclear. Trimming stripped 4 bases from V and 3 bases from J, with 12 bases between. The CDR3 loop spans 14 amino acids. CDR3 DNA: TGTGCCAGCAGTTATATAAGTCCATACTATGGCTACACCTTC. As protein: CASSYISPYYGYTF.

This clonotype was seen ten or more times. V usage is TRBV12-3 or TRBV12-4 and J usage is TRBJ1-3; possible D gene TRBD1, 6 bases. CDR3 length: 18 residues. V lost 5 bases and J lost 0, with 20 bases in between. The CDR3 protein is CASSPATPRTDSGNTIYF. CDR3 DNA sequence: TGTGCCAGCAGTCCCGCTACCCCCAGGACAGACTCTGGAAACACCATATATTTT.

The table lists this clonotype with many counts. The rearrangement joins TRBV20-1 to TRBJ2-7; tentatively, D is TRBD1 (5 bases). The length of the CDR3 is 15 residues. Looked up from germline, CDR1 is DFQATT and CDR2 is SNEGSKA (reference sequence). V lost 0 bases and J 2 bases, leaving 14 bases between the germline ends. CDR3 sequence (DNA): TGCAGTGCTAGAGATCTCCATGACAGACCCTACGAGCAGTACTTC. Its translation: CSARDLHDRPYEQYF.

The CDR3 is CASSLDGQGLETQYF. The CDR3 nucleotides are TGTGCCAGCAGCTTGGATGGCCAGGGACTTGAGACCCAGTACTTC. The chain joins TRBV5-4 to TRBJ2-5; D possibly corresponds to TRBD2 (6 bases). V was shortened by 0 bases and J by 5 bases, with 14 bases between the two germline ends. From germline, CDR1 is SGHNT and CDR2 YYREEE (reference sequence). CDR3 length: 15 residues.

This clonotype was counted ten times or more. The genes are TRBV10-3 and TRBJ1-2; 11 nucleotides align to TRBD1. Germline V CDR1 and CDR2: ENHRY, SYGVKD. The CDR3 totals 14 residues. The junction had 8 bases not matched to a gene; V was cut back by 9 bases and J by 5 bases. CDR3 in amino acids: CAIRGQGARYGYTF. The CDR3 DNA follows: TGTGCCATAAGAGGACAGGGGGCTAGATATGGCTACACCTTC.

The rearrangement joins TRBV6-1 to TRBJ2-3, with a possible D match to TRBD2 (5 bases). Trimming removed 6 bases from V and 5 bases from J, with 9 bases in between. Looked up from germline, CDR1 is MNHNS and CDR2 is SASEGT. This CDR3 region has 12 residues. The CDR3 nucleotides are TGTGCCAGCAGGGCGGGCGGAGATACGCAGTATTTT. Translating it yields CASRAGGDTQYF.

Regarding this clonotype: This sequence may be a read error, since a much larger clone differs from it by one base. The CDR3 end shows no conserved phenylalanine or tryptophan, and so a read error is likely. The J gene is TRBJ2-3, the V gene TRBV7-6, with 7 bases identical to TRBD1. Germline CDR1 and CDR2: SGHVS and FNYEAQ. The CDR3 has 16 amino acids. J gave up 0 bases and V 3 bases, and 6 bases lay outside the gene matches. The CDR3 is CASSFTGAPSTDTQYL. The CDR3 region has the DNA TGTGCCAGCAGCTTTACAGGGGCCCCTAGCACAGATACGCAGTATCTT.

This clonotype was seen at least ten times. This rearrangement joins TRBV7-3 to TRBJ1-1; D not certain. The germline gives CDR1 SGHTA, CDR2 FQGTGA. V gave up 5 bases and J gave up 5 bases, with 15 bases separating them. The CDR3 has 14 residues. The CDR3 is CASSRSGGLTEAFF. The CDR3 nucleotides read TGTGCCAGCAGCCGCTCCGGAGGGCTAACTGAAGCTTTCTTT.